This T cell receptor beta chain was captured by sequencing in a study of T cells in Graves' hyperthyroidism and ophthalmopathy. TCR beta CDR3 regions were amplified from RNA. In the first-round RT-PCR of the TCR CDR3, the HTBI primer set was used. TCRdb reanalysed the multiplex PCR reads using MiXCR and keeps one entry per CDR3 protein. This sample yields under 200,000 distinct CDR3 sequences, of which less than 10% are seen a single time; about 20% belongs to the top ten. Patients aged 18 to 65 had newly diagnosed hyperthyroidism lasting under 2 months. Lactation, pregnancy, other autoimmune disease or uncontrolled infection excluded patients. The sample holds many counts of this clonotype. The CDR3 spans 13 residues. Trimming removed 3 bases at V and 0 bases at J, with 3 bases between. From germline, CDR1 is KGHSH and CDR2 LQKENI.

The rearrangement links TRBV18 to TRBJ2-4; D gene unclear. The sequencing sample was made of blood. The receptor comes from a woman younger than 35 with Graves' hyperthyroidism that later progressed to Graves' ophthalmopathy. The CDR3 sequence is CASSPLAKNIQYF. CDR3 DNA: TGTGCCAGCTCACCCCTAGCCAAAAACATTCAGTACTTC. The complete variable domain, with remaining parts taken from reference TRBV18 and TRBJ2-4, reads NAGVMQNPRHLVRRRGQEARLRCSPMKGHSHVYWYRQLPEEGLKFMVYLQKENIIDESGMPKERFSAEFPKEGPSILRIQQVVRGDSAAYFCASSPLAKNIQYFGAGTRLSVL.